Following are 14 T cell receptor beta chains from one sample sequenced in a study of early T cells in non-severe SARS-CoV-2 infection. One entry per CDR3 protein results from TCRdb running MiXCR on the 5' RACE reads. This sample has more than 65,000 distinct CDR3 sequences, with 13% found just once. Sequencing input: whole blood. The receptor set was obtained from an adult who was a healthcare worker with PCR-confirmed SARS-CoV-2 infection or an uninfected control (not recorded which).

This clonotype showed up just a few times. This sequence joins TRBV11-2 and TRBJ2-7; no definite D call. V lost 3 bases to trimming and J lost 7 bases, with 13 bases between them. Per germline, CDR1 SGHAT and CDR2 FQNNGV. This CDR3 region has 13 residues. The DNA of the CDR3 is TGTGCCAGCAGCTTTTTATCGCTGGAAGAGCAGTACTTC. Translated: CASSFLSLEEQYF.

The gene calls are TRBV18 and TRBJ1-1; D ambiguous. The CDR3 is 12 amino acids. The V gene lost 0 bases and the J gene lost 2 bases, with 1 base spanning the gap. The germline V gene encodes CDR1 KGHSH and CDR2 LQKENI. CDR3 in amino acids: CASSPPNTEAFF. As DNA, the CDR3 is TGTGCCAGCTCACCACCCAACACTGAAGCTTTCTTT.

This clonotype has ten or more counts. The rearrangement links TRBV30 to TRBJ2-6; 8 nucleotides align to TRBD1. From germline, CDR1 is GTSNPN and CDR2 SVGIG (reference sequence). The CDR3 contains 15 residues. V lost 5 bases and J lost 0; bases outside the gene matches: 3. CDR3 sequence: CAWGQGSSGANVLTF. CDR3 bases: TGTGCCTGGGGACAGGGAAGCTCTGGGGCCAACGTCCTGACTTTC. Looking up the rest from reference TRBV30 and TRBJ2-6 gives the full variable domain: SQTIHQWPATLVQPVGSPLSLECTVEGTSNPNLYWYRQAAGRGLQLLFYSVGIGQISSEVPQNLSASRPQDRQFILSSKKLLLSDSGFYLCAWGQGSSGANVLTFGAGSRLTVL.

This clonotype came up a few times. The chain links TRBV6-6 to TRBJ2-1; D remains unclear. The V gene lost 6 bases and the J gene lost 10 bases, with 10 bases spanning the gap. Germline loops: CDR1 MNHNY, CDR2 SVGAGI (reference sequence). The CDR3 contains 11 residues. CDR3 nucleotide sequence: TGTGCCAGCAGCCTCCGTACGGAGCAGTTCTTC. Translation gives CASSLRTEQFF.

This clonotype was seen at least ten times. The chain is built from TRBV11-1 and TRBJ2-5; D tentatively reads TRBD1 or TRBD2 (5 bases each). V shed 5 bases and J shed 1 base, with 14 bases lying between them. CDR1 and CDR2 (germline): SGHAT, FQDESV (reference sequence). This CDR3 spans 15 amino acids. This CDR3 is CASSRGLGTQETQYF. The CDR3 DNA follows: TGTGCCAGCAGCCGGGGTTTGGGGACCCAAGAGACCCAGTACTTC. The complete variable domain, with remaining parts taken from reference TRBV11-1 and TRBJ2-5, reads EAEVAQSPRYKITEKSQAVAFWCDPISGHATLYWYRQILGQGPELLVQFQDESVVDDSQLPKDRFSAERLKGVDSTLKIQPAELGDSAMYLCASSRGLGTQETQYFGPGTRLLVL.

This clonotype was picked up many times. The J gene is TRBJ1-1, the V gene TRBV6-1; 9 nucleotides line up with TRBD1. Looked up from germline, CDR1 is MNHNS and CDR2 is SASEGT. V trimming: 1 base; J trimming: 0 bases; junction bases outside the gene matches: 9. There are 18 residues in the CDR3. The CDR3 nucleotides read TGTGCCAGCAGTGAAGTGGGACAGGGAATGAGGATGAACACTGAAGCTTTCTTT. Translating gives CASSEVGQGMRMNTEAFF.

In this sample, this clonotype turned up a few times. The rearrangement joins TRBV12-5 to TRBJ1-1; D gene ambiguous. Per the germline V gene, CDR1 is LGHNT and CDR2 is FRNRAP. V was cut by 3 bases and J by 5 bases, with 10 bases left in between. The CDR3 has 13 amino acids. CDR3 sequence: CASGLESGTEAFF. CDR3 DNA: TGTGCTAGTGGTTTAGAAAGTGGAACTGAAGCTTTCTTT.

This clonotype was seen a few times. The genes are TRBV29-1 and TRBJ2-7, with 8 bases fitting TRBD1. Germline V gives CDR1 SQVTM, CDR2 ANQGSEA. With V trimmed by 6 bases and J by 3 bases, 1 base remained unmatched. CDR3 size: 11 residues. CDR3 in amino acids: CSVGTGYEQYF. The CDR3 DNA reads TGCAGCGTCGGGACAGGCTACGAGCAGTACTTC.

V and J are TRBV5-4 and TRBJ2-5, with D perhaps matching TRBD2 (6 bases). Trimming left V 1 base short and J 4 bases short, with 11 bases between. The germline V gene encodes CDR1 SGHNT and CDR2 YYREEE (reference sequence). The CDR3 is 14 residues long. The DNA of the CDR3 is TGTGCCAGCAGCTTGAACGGAGGGCGAGAGACCCAGTACTTC. It encodes CASSLNGGRETQYF.

This clonotype occurred many times. The chain employs TRBV5-1 and TRBJ2-3, with 8 bases that match TRBD1. V lost 4 bases, J lost 4 bases, and 11 bases stayed unmatched. Germline assignment: CDR1 SGHRS and CDR2 YFSETQ. This CDR3 region has 16 residues. DNA for the CDR3: TGCGCCAGCAGCCACGGACAGGGTAAGGGGTCAGATACGCAGTATTTT. Its protein is CASSHGQGKGSDTQYF.

This clonotype was found many times. One end of the junction does not line up with germline, which may come from a read error. The chain recombines TRBV7-7 with TRBJ2-7, with TRBD2 as a possible D gene (5 bases). This CDR3 is built from 13 residues. In germline, CDR1 is SSHAT, CDR2 FNYEAQ (reference sequence). The CDR3 nucleotides are TGTGCTAGCAGCTTATTTTCGGGATACGAGCAGTACTTC. Translating it yields CASSLFSGYEQYF.

The genes are TRBV6-2 or TRBV6-3 and TRBJ1-1; D call uncertain. V dropped 2 bases and J dropped 3 bases, with 4 bases sitting between them. The CDR3 has 12 residues. The germline V gene has CDR1 MNHEY and CDR2 SVGEGT. CDR3 loop: CASSYPYTEAFF. For the CDR3, the DNA is TGTGCCAGCAGTTACCCTTACACTGAAGCTTTCTTT.

The CDR3 DNA follows: TGCGCCAGCAGCTTGGGACCTTACCAAGAGACCCAGTACTTC. This translates into CASSLGPYQETQYF. The rearrangement uses TRBV5-1 and TRBJ2-5, with D unresolved. The CDR3 has 14 amino acids. The germline CDR1 and CDR2 sequences are SGHRS and YFSETQ. Between the trimmed V and J ends, which lost 0 bases and 0 bases, there was a span of 6 bases. The full variable domain, with the rest looked up from reference TRBV5-1 and TRBJ2-5, is KAGVTQTPRYLIKTRGQQVTLSCSPISGHRSVSWYQQTPGQGLQFLFEYFSETQRNKGNFPGRFSGRQFSNSRSEMNVSTLELGDSALYLCASSLGPYQETQYFGPGTRLLVL.

The CDR3, as DNA: TGTGCCAGCACCCCCGACCGCTTTGCCGGGGAGCTGTTTTTT. Translating gives CASTPDRFAGELFF. J is TRBJ2-2 and V is TRBV9, with D uncertain. The V end was cut by 6 bases, the J end by 6 bases, with 15 bases between. There are 14 residues in the CDR3. CDR1 SGDLS and CDR2 YYNGEE come from the germline V gene.